This record looks at one T cell receptor (beta chain) sequence and its context. Which antigen it targets is not known. No much larger clonotype is one base removed from it; base qualities were not supplied. The library came from the immunoSEQ multiplex PCR assay. For the multiplex PCR, a mixture combining 60 forward primers for TCR Vbeta segments and 13 reverse primers for TCR Jbeta segments was used. The CDR3 region of rearranged TCR beta genes was amplified from genomic DNA by a multiplex PCR assay. Amplified TCR beta libraries were sequenced as 87-base-pair reads on the Illumina HiSeq System. The original methods were these. A later analysis tallied tens of millions of unique TCR beta chains across the 666 repertoires, and some 10 million of those chains were shared by two or more donors. A nearest-neighbor algorithm error-corrected the raw reads and collapsed the reads into unique sequences, merging closely related sequences to remove PCR and sequencing errors. To assign V, D and J gene segments, CDR3 sequences were aligned to IMGT reference sequences. For a sequence to be retained, a match of at least six nucleotides to both a V gene segment and a J gene segment was required. Rearrangements were called productive when the CDR3 lacked stop codons and stayed in frame with V and J; all others were non-productive. CDR3 was defined according to IMGT convention as the region running from the second conserved V-encoded cysteine to the conserved J-encoded phenylalanine. In an earlier analysis of more than 550 of the donors, sequences lacking an unambiguous match to a single V gene segment were excluded. In an earlier analysis of 450 to 750 of the donors, a V segment was called functional when productive rearrangements were above 56.7%, and segregating when the standard deviation between donors exceeded 5%. A statistical classification framework was developed to diagnose cytomegalovirus status using the catalog of TCR beta chain sequences. V and J gene assignment, in a later analysis, came from comparing TCR nucleotide sequences with IMGT/GENE-DB human TR gene sequences. A later analysis assigned CDR3 sequences and most-parsimonious VDJ recombination scenarios with the TCRdist pipeline. In a later analysis, each TCR beta chain was defined by its CDR3 amino acid sequence together with its V-gene family, and reads without a unique V-gene family were excluded. A later analysis removed several hundred highly shared, low-generation-probability nucleotide sequences to deal with suspected cross-contamination and a sequencing artifact. For each public chain, a later analysis derived a clonal expansion index from normalized ranks of inferred template counts within each repertoire. In a later analysis, generation probabilities were computed using a VDJ recombination model fitted to out-of-frame rearrangements, and the results were checked against IGoR. In a later analysis, TCR-TCR, TCR-HLA and TCR-CMV co-occurrence was scored with hypergeometric tests, and a repertoire-size bias correction was applied to TCR pairs. A later analysis estimated false discovery rates by permuting HLA or CMV assignments 20 times. In a later analysis, co-occurring TCRs were grouped with DBSCAN, and TCRdist sequence similarity was added when clustering was performed within HLA-allele-positive subsets. Co-occurrence clustering excluded repertoires with fewer than 30,000 or more than 120,000 public chains, plus five with anomalous nucleotide sharing. The clones in this table, taken by TCRdb from immuneACCESS, are in-frame only. Not every clone is retained; where verified, under half of the shortfall comes from an unresolved V gene, and the cause of the rest is unknown. V and J calls plus clone size are reproduced from that table; the DNA served to infer D and trimming. Present in this sample are about 160,000 clones, about 80% of which were seen just once. The top ten constitute roughly 9.3% of the sample.

The record originates from a study of cytomegalovirus exposure and HLA in healthy donors (dated by TCRdb to about 2017). Background on the whole study: An earlier analysis of more than 550 of the donors reported around 280 Gb of sequence data and 117 million unique TCR beta sequences obtained from around 170 million T cells. HLA typing included class I and class II loci at four-digit resolution. The number of typed donors differed by locus: 629-630 for A, B, C, DRB1 and DQB1; some 540 for DQA1; 606 for DPA1; and around 470 for DPB1. The study combined high-throughput TCR immunosequencing, statistical association of individual TCRs with disease status, and machine learning to predict cytomegalovirus infection status. In the later analysis, no new phenotypic data were used to find candidate immune exposures; instead, reliance was placed on TCR beta sequences and their occurrence across donors. Every discovery cohort repertoire had been produced on one sequencing platform. The genetic ancestry cluster associated with self-reported Caucasian donors included 81% of the roughly 410 genotyped donors. In an earlier analysis of a few hundred of the donors, high-throughput TCR beta sequencing was used to judge whether each TCR beta V gene segment behaved as functional or pseudogenic. A later analysis re-examined previously published TCR beta repertoires from more than 650 donors and added high-resolution HLA genotyping to investigate patterns of TCR occurrence. Roughly 320 gigabases of sequencing data and approximately 91 million unique TCR sequences made up an early release that covered under 750 HLA-typed donors. In addition to the first cohort of 500 to 850 subjects, a separate validation cohort of around 110 different subjects was used. A handful of DR-DQ haplotypes were handled as single units for association and clustering because linkage in the cohort was strong. The study aimed to test whether cataloging public T cell receptors could reveal signatures of past pathogen exposure. Among 398 genotyped donors of the cohort, an average of 235,054 unique TCR beta nucleotide sequences were sequenced per donor, 15% to 20% of them non-productive. Donor age, sex, ethnicity and CMV serostatus were collected together with the repertoire data. Using immunosequencing, the study profiled T cell repertoires from 500 to 800 subjects and related those repertoires to cytomegalovirus serostatus. Genome-wide SNP genotypes for about three fifths of the roughly 670 donors were used in a later genetic analysis, which treated that subset as a discovery cohort. What the work shows at the level of the full study, not this receptor alone: A later analysis found that HLA-associated TCR beta chains were more clonally expanded and had lower generation probabilities than equally common non-associated chains. The only immune exposure information available for the cohort was CMV serostatus. In vitro tests confirmed that a few of the cytomegalovirus-associated TCR beta chains recognize cytomegalovirus antigens. Several of the top co-occurrence clusters appeared to be linked to parvovirus B19, influenza, CMV and Epstein-Barr virus, according to a later analysis. HLA typing was unavailable for some donors at each locus, so association tests used only the typed subset. An association between a missense DCLRE1C variant and V-gene and J-gene trimming of TCR beta chains was found in a later genetic analysis and replicated in an independent cohort. A cluster of highly shared sequence variants was judged likely to be a technical artifact of the sequencing pipeline. According to a later analysis, most CMV-associated TCR beta chains appeared to be HLA-restricted, and the HLA associations seemed to be driven largely by CMV exposure. Roughly uniform sequencing depth across donors was assumed in presence/absence analyses, although this assumption may not hold. In a later genetic analysis, fewer N-insertions in productive TCRs were reported among donors in an Asian-associated ancestry cluster than the approximately 670-donor mean. In a later analysis, TCR association rates were found to vary across HLA loci, with the most associated TCRs seen for DRB1 alleles and the fewest for HLA-C alleles. According to the authors, the approach could potentially be generalized to other disease states and immunological phenotypes. A further reported finding was that TCR beta sequences accurately predicted the HLA-A and HLA-B alleles for most subjects in the first cohort. In both the original and validation cohorts, the classifier was reported to diagnose cytomegalovirus status with high specificity and sensitivity. At a false discovery rate of 0.05, a later analysis linked fewer than 20,000 TCR beta sequences to specific HLA alleles. In an earlier analysis of roughly 560 of the donors, most TCR beta V segments were observed in productive rearrangements about 87% or about 30% of the time, broadly matching IMGT annotations. Some IMGT-functional V segments, including TRBV6-2 and TRBV6-3, could not be distinguished by the 87-base-pair reads and were therefore excluded. When HLA alleles, especially DR and DQ, strongly co-occurred, TCR associations were difficult to assign to individual alleles. Because counts were too low, about 18 rarely observed V segments, including chromosome 9 orphons, were excluded from the earlier analysis of under 650 of the donors. Only TCR beta chains were sequenced in this cohort, and the absence of alpha or paired-chain data limited detectable features. Across donors, most TCR sequences were observed very rarely, whereas some public TCRs were present in many individuals. The study listed 164 TCR beta chains as associated with cytomegalovirus. Linkage disequilibrium might explain the correlated functional status among segregating V segments, but an unknown experimental factor could not be ruled out.

The CDR3 runs 13 residues from the cysteine to the phenylalanine. Only the CDR3 part of the read is kept: 39 bases, read in frame from the first base. The germline V gene (reference sequence) yields LNHDA for CDR1 and SQIVND for CDR2. V is shortened by 3 bases, J by 8 bases, and the region joining them spans 11 bases. The cohort comprised approximately 700 healthy bone marrow donors. At the time of sampling, all cohort members were nominally healthy, though unrecorded immune exposures were likely present. The donor was CMV seropositive and belonged to the group of 250 to 350 seropositive cohort members. A peripheral blood sample was provided by each donor, and peripheral blood mononuclear cells were used for TCR beta sequencing. Genomic DNA extraction from the blood cell samples was performed with the Qiagen DNeasy Blood Extraction Kit.

The TCR sequence derives from a man younger than 35 in good health and CMV-seropositive. The source material was PBMCs. The sequence joins TRBV19 to TRBJ2-4, and possibly TRBD1, on 5 matching bases. The CDR3 protein sequence reads: CASSIQGVDIQYF. At the DNA level, the sequence is TGTGCCAGTAGTATTCAGGGCGTCGACATTCAGTACTTC.